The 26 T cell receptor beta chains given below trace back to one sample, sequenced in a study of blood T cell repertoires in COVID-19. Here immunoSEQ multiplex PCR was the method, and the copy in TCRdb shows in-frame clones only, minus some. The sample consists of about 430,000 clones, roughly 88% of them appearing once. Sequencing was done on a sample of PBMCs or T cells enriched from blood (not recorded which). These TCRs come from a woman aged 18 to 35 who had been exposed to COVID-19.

Here the CDR3 reads CASSQGSWYEQYF. The DNA of the CDR3 is TGTGCCAGCAGCCAAGGGAGCTGGTACGAGCAGTACTTC. This rearrangement joins TRBV3-1 (or the pseudogene TRBV3-2) to TRBJ2-7; no definite D call. This CDR3 contains 13 residues. Trimming removed 1 base from V and 4 bases from J, with 8 bases in between. CDR1 is LGHDT, CDR2 YNNKEL, per germline (reference sequence).

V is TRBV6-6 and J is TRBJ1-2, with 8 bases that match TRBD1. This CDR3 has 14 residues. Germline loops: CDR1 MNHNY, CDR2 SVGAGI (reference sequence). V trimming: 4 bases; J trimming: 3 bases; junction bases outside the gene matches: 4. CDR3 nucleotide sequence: TGTGCCAGCAGTTCGAAACAGGGGGACTATGGCTACACCTTC. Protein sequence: CASSSKQGDYGYTF.

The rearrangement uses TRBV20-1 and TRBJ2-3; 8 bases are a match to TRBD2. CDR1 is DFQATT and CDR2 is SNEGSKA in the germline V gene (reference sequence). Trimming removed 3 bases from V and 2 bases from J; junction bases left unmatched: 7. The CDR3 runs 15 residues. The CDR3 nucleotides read TGCAGTGCTAGTCTGAGCGGGGGTTTCACAGATACGCAGTATTTT. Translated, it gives CSASLSGGFTDTQYF.

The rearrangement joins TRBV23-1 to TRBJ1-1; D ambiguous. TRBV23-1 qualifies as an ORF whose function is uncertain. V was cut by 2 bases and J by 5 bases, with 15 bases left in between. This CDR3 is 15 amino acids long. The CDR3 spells CASSQPLGGLTEAFF. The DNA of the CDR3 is TGCGCCAGCAGTCAACCACTTGGAGGTTTGACTGAAGCTTTCTTT.

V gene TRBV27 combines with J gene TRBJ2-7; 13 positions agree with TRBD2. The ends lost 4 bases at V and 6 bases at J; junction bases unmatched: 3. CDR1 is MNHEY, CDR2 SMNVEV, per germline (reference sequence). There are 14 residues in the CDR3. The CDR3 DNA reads TGTGCCAGCAGTTGGACTAGCGGGAGTCGCGAGCAGTACTTC. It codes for CASSWTSGSREQYF.

The CDR3 sequence: CASSPRRLAGGRQETQYF. DNA of the CDR3: TGTGCCAGCAGTCCTCGAAGACTAGCGGGAGGGAGGCAAGAGACCCAGTACTTC. This chain links TRBV3-1 (or the pseudogene TRBV3-2) with TRBJ2-5; 14 positions match TRBD2. Germline CDR1 and CDR2: LGHDT and YNNKEL (reference sequence). Trimming took 6 bases from V and 2 from J; bases not matched to a gene: 11. The CDR3 sequence is 18 residues long.

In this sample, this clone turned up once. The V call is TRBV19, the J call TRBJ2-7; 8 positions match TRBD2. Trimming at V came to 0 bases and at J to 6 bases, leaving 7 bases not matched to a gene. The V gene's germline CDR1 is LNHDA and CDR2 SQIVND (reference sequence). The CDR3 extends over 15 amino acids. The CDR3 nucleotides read TGTGCCAGTAGTATAGATCGGCGGGGGGTAGGCGAGCAGTACTTC. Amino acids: CASSIDRRGVGEQYF.

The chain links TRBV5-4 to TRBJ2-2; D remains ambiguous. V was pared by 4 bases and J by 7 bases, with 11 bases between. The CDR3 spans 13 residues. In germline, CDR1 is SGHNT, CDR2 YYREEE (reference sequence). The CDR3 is CASSLRDNGELFF. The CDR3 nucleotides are TGTGCCAGCAGCCTTAGAGACAACGGGGAGCTGTTTTTT.

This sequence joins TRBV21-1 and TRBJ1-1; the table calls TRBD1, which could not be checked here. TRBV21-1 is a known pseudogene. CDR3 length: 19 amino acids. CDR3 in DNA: TGTGCCAGCAGCAAACCTGGGGATTCTGGACAATCCATGAACACTGAAGCTTTCTTT. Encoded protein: CASSKPGDSGQSMNTEAFF.

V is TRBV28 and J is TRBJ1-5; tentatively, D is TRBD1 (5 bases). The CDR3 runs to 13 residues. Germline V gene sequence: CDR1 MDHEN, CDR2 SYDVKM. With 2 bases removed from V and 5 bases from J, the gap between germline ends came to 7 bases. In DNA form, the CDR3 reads TGTGCCAGCAGTTTAGGAGGGGATCAGCCCCAGCATTTT. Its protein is CASSLGGDQPQHF.

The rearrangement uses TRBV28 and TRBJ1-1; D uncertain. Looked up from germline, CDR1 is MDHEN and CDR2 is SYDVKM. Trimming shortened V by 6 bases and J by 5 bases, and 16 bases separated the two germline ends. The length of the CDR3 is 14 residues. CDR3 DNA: TGTGCCAGCAGCCCCGAAGAGGGAGGGACTGAAGCTTTCTTT. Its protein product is CASSPEEGGTEAFF.

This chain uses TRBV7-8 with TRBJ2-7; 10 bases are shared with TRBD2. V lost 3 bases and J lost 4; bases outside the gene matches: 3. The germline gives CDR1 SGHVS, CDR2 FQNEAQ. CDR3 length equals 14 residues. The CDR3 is CASSFGTSAYEQYF. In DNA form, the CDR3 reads TGTGCCAGCAGCTTTGGGACTAGCGCTTACGAGCAGTACTTC. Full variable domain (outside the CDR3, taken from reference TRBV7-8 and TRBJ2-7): GAGVSQSPRYKVAKRGQDVALRCDPISGHVSLFWYQQALGQGPEFLTYFQNEAQLDKSGLPSDRFFAERPEGSVSTLKIQRTQQEDSAVYLCASSFGTSAYEQYFGPGTRLTVT.

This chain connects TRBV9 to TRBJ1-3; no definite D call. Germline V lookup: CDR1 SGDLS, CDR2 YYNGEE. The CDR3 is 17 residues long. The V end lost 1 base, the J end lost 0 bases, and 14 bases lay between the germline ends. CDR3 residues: CASSVTPNGSSGNTIYF. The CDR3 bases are TGTGCCAGCAGCGTAACTCCCAACGGGAGCTCTGGAAACACCATATATTTT. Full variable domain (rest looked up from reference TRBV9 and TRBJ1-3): DSGVTQTPKHLITATGQRVTLRCSPRSGDLSVYWYQQSLDQGLQFLIQYYNGEERAKGNILERFSAQQFPDLHSELNLSSLELGDSALYFCASSVTPNGSSGNTIYFGEGSWLTVV.

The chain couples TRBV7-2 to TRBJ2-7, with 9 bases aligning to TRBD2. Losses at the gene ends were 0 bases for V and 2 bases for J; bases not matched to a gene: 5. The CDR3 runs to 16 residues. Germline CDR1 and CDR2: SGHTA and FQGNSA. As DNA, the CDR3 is TGTGCCAGCAGCTTAGCGCCTAGCGGGGCCCCCTACGAGCAGTACTTC. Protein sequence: CASSLAPSGAPYEQYF.

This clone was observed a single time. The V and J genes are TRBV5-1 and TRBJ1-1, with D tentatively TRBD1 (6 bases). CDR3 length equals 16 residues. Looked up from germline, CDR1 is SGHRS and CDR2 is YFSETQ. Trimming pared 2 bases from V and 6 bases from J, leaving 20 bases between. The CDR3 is CASSFQTGTSRAEAFF. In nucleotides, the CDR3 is TGCGCCAGCAGCTTTCAGACCGGGACATCCCGCGCTGAAGCTTTCTTT. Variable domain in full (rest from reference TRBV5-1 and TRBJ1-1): KAGVTQTPRYLIKTRGQQVTLSCSPISGHRSVSWYQQTPGQGLQFLFEYFSETQRNKGNFPGRFSGRQFSNSRSEMNVSTLELGDSALYLCASSFQTGTSRAEAFFGQGTRLTVV.

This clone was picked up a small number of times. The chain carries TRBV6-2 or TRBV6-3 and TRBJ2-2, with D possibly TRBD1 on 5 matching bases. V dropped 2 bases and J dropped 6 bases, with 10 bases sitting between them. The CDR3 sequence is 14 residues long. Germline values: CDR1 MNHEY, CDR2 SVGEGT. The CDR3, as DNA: TGTGCCAGCAGTTACACCAGGGTTCCCGGGGAGCTGTTTTTT. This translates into CASSYTRVPGELFF.

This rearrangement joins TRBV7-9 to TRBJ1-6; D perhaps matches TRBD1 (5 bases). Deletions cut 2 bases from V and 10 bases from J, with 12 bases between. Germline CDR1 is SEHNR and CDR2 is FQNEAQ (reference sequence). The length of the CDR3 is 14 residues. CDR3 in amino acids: CASSLNGAGSPLHF. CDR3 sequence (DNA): TGTGCCAGCAGCTTAAATGGGGCTGGCTCACCCCTCCACTTT. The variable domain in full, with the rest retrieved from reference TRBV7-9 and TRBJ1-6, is DTGVSQNPRHKITKRGQNVTFRCDPISEHNRLYWYRQTLGQGPEFLTYFQNEAQLEKSRLLSDRFSAERPKGSFSTLEIQRTEQGDSAMYLCASSLNGAGSPLHFGNGTRLTVT.

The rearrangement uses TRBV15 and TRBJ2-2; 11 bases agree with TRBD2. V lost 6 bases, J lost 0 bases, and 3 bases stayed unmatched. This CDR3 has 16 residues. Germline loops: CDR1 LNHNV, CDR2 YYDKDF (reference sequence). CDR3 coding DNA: TGTGCCACCAGAGTTAGCGGGGGGGCGAACACCGGGGAGCTGTTTTTT. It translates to CATRVSGGANTGELFF.

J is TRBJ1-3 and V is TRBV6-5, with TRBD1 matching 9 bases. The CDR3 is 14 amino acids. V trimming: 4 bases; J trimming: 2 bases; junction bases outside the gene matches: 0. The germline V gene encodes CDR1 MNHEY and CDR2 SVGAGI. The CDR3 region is CASSWTGAGNTIYF. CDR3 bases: TGTGCCAGCAGTTGGACAGGGGCTGGAAACACCATATATTTT.

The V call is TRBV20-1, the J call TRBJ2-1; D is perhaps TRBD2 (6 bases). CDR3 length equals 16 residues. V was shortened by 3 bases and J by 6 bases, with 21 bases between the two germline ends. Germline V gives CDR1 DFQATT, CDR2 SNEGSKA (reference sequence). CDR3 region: CSASIPSGRGRNEQFF. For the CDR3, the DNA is TGCAGTGCTAGTATCCCGAGCGGGCGAGGTCGCAATGAGCAGTTCTTC.

The CDR3 sequence: CASRGVAGVLQGTQYF. CDR3 nucleotides: TGTGCCAGCCGGGGGGTAGCGGGAGTCCTTCAAGGAACCCAGTACTTC. The gene calls are TRBV25-1 and TRBJ2-5; TRBD2 matches at 9 bases. From germline, CDR1 is MGHDK and CDR2 SYGVNS. This CDR3 is built from 16 residues. V lost 8 bases and J lost 8; bases outside the gene matches: 18. The whole variable domain, filled in from reference TRBV25-1 and TRBJ2-5, reads EADIYQTPRYLVIGTGKKITLECSQTMGHDKMYWYQQDPGMELHLIHYSYGVNSTEKGDLSSESTVSRIRTEHFPLTLESARPSHTSQYLCASRGVAGVLQGTQYFGPGTRLLVL.

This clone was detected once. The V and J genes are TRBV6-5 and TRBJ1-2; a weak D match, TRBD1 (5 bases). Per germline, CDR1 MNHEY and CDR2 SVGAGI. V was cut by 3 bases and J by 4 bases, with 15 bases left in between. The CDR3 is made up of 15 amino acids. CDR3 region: CASSYGGGDPYGYTF. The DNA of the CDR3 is TGTGCCAGCAGTTATGGTGGAGGGGATCCCTATGGCTACACCTTC.

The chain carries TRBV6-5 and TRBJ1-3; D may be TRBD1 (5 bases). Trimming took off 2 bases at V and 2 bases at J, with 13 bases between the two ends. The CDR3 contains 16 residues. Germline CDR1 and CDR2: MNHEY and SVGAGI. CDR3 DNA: TGTGCCAGCAGTTACACCCGGAGGGGCACTGGAAACACCATATATTTT. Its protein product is CASSYTRRGTGNTIYF.

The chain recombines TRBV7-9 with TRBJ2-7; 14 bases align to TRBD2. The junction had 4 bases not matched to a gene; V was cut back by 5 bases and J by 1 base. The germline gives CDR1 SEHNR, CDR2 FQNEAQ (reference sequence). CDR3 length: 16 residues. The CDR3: CASSGLAGGGSYEQYF. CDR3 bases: TGTGCCAGCAGCGGACTAGCGGGAGGAGGTTCCTACGAGCAGTACTTC.

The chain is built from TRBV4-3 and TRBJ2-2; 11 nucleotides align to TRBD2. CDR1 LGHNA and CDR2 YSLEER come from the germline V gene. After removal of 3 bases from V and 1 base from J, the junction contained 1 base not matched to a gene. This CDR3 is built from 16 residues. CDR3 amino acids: CASSHSGGVNTGELFF. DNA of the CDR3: TGCGCCAGCAGCCATAGCGGGGGGGTGAACACCGGGGAGCTGTTTTTT.

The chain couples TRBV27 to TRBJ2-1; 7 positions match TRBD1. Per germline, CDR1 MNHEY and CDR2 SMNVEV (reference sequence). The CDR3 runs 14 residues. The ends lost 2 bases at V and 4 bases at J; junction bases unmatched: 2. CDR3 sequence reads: CASSLEQGYNEQFF. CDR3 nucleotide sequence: TGTGCCAGCAGTTTAGAACAGGGGTACAATGAGCAGTTCTTC.